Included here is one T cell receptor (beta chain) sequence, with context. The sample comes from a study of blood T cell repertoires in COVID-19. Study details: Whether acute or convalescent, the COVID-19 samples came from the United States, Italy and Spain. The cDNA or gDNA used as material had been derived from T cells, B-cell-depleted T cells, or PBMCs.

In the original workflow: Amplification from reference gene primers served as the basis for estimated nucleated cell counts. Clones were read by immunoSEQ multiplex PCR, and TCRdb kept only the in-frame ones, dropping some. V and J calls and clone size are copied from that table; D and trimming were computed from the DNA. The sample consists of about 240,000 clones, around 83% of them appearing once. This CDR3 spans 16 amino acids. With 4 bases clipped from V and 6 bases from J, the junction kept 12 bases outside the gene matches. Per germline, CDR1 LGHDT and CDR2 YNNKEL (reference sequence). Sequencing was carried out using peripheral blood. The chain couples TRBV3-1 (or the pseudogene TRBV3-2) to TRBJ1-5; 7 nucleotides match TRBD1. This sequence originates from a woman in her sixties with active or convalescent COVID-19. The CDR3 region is CASSPAQGGMGQPQHF. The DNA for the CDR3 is TGTGCCAGCAGCCCCGCCCAGGGGGGAATGGGTCAGCCCCAGCATTTT.